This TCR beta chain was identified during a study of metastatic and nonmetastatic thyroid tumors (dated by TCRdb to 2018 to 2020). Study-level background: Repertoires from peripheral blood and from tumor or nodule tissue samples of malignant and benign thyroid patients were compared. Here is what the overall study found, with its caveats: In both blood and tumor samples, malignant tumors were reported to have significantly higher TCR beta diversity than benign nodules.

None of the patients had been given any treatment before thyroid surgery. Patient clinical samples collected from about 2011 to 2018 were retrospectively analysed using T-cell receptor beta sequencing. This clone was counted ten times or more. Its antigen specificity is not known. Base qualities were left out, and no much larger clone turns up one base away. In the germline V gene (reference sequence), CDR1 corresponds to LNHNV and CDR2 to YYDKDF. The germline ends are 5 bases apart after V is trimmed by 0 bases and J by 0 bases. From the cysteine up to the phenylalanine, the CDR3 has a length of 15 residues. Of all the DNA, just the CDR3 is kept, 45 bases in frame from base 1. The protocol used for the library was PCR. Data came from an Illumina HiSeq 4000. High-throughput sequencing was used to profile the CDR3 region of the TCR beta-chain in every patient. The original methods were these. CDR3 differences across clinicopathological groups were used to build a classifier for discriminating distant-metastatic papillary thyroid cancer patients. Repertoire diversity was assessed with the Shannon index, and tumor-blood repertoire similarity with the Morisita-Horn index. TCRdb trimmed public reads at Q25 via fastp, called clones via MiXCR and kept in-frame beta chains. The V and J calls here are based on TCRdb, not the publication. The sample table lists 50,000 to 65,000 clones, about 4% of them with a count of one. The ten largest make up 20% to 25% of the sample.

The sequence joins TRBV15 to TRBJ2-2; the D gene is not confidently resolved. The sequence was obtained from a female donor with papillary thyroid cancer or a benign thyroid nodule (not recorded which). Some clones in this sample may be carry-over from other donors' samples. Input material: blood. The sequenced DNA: TGTGCCACCAGCAGAGAGCGACCGAACACCGGGGAGCTGTTTTTT. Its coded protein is CATSRERPNTGELFF. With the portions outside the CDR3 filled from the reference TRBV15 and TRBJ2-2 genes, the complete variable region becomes DAMVIQNPRYQVTQFGKPVTLSCSQTLNHNVMYWYQQKSSQAPKLLFHYYDKDFNNEADTPDNFQSRRPNTSFCFLDIRSPGLGDTAMYLCATSRERPNTGELFFGEGSRLTVL.